In this sample, the clone carrying this TCR beta chain turned up a few times. Germline V lookup: CDR1 LNHDA, CDR2 SQIVND (reference sequence). CDR3 length: 15 amino acids. The ends lost 3 bases at V and 10 bases at J; junction bases unmatched: 9. This entry belongs to a study of blood T cell repertoires in COVID-19. Overall study context: The samples span acute and convalescent COVID-19 from the United States, Italy and Spain. PBMCs, B-cell-depleted T cells, or T cells were the source of the cDNA or gDNA that made up the material.

As originally analysed: Reference gene primer amplification yielded estimated nucleated cell counts. TCRdb keeps only in-frame clones here, not all; method: immunoSEQ multiplex PCR. From that table come the V and J calls and clone size; the DNA was used to work out D and trimming. The sample has tens of thousands of clones, roughly 79% seen once; the top ten hold under 5%. The sequence derives from a man older than 75 with COVID-19, enrolled during active disease. Sequencing was performed on peripheral blood. The rearrangement uses TRBV19 and TRBJ1-6, with 7 bases identical to TRBD1. The CDR3 loop is CASSITQGLLSPLHF. The CDR3 coding sequence is TGTGCCAGTAGTATCACACAGGGGTTGTTATCACCCCTCCACTTT.